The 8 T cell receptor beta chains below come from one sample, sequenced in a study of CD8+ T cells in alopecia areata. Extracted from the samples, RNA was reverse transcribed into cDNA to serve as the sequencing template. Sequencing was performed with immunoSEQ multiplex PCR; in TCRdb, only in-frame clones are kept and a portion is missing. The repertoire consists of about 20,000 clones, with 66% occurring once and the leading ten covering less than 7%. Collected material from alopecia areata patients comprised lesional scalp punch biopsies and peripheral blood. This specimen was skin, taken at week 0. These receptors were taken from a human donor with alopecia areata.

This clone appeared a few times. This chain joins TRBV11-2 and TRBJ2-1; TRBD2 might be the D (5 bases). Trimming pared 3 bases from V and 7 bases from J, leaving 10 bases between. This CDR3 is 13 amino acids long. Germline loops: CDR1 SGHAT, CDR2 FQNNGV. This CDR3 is CASSLGWRNEQFF. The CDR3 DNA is TGTGCCAGCAGCTTGGGCTGGAGGAATGAGCAGTTCTTC.

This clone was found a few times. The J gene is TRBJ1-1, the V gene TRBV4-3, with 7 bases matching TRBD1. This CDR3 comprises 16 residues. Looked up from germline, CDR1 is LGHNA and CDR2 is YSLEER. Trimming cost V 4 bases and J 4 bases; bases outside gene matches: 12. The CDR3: CASSPGGAGGGTEAFF. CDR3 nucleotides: TGCGCCAGCAGCCCCGGTGGGGCAGGGGGGGGCACTGAAGCTTTCTTT.

CDR3 region: CASGGPSQETQYF. In nucleotides, the CDR3 is TGTGCCAGCGGGGGACCCTCCCAAGAGACCCAGTACTTC. The chain is built from TRBV2 and TRBJ2-5, with D perhaps being TRBD1 or TRBD2 (5 bases each). This CDR3 comprises 13 residues. V gave up 8 bases and J gave up 1 base, with 11 bases separating them. CDR1 is SNHLY, CDR2 FYNNEI, per germline.

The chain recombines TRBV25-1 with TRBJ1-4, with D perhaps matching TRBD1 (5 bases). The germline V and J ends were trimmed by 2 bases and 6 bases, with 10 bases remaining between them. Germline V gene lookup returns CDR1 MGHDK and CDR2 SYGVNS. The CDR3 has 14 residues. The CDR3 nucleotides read TGTGCCAGCAGTGAACAGGGTGTTTATGAAAAACTGTTTTTT. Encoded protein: CASSEQGVYEKLFF.

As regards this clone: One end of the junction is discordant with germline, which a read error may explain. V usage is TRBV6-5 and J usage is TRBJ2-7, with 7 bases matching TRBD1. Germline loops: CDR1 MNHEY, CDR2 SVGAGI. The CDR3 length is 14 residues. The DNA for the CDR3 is TGTGCCAGCAGCTACTTGGGACAGACCTACGAGCAGTACTTC. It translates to CASSYLGQTYEQYF.

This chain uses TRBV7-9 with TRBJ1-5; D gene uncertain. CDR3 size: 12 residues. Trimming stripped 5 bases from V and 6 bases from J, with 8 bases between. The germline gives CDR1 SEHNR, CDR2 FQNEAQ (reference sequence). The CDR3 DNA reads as TGTGCCAGCAGCGCGGGTATTCAGCCCCAGCATTTT. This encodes CASSAGIQPQHF.

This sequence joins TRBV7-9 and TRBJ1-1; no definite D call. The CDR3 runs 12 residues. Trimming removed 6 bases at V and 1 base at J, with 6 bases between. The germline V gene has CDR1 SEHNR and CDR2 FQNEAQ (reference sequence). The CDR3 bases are TGTGCCAGCAGGCGAGCGAACACTGAAGCTTTCTTT. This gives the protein CASRRANTEAFF.

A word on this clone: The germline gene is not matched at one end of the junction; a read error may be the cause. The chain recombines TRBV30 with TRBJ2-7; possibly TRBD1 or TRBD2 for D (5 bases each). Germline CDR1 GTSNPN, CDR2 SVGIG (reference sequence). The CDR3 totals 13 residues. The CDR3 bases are TGTGCCTGGAGGGGGGTTGCTAATCATCGGGCTTTCTTC. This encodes CAWRGVANHRAFF.